The 28 T cell receptor beta chains given below trace back to one sample, sequenced in a study of spatial heterogeneity in lung cancer. Time point specified: sample taken at primary tumor resection. Unsorted whole RNA from tumor, nontumor lung or frozen PBMC underwent sequencing. TCRdb reprocessed the 5' RACE reads with MiXCR, giving one entry per CDR3 protein. The table records 60,000 to 90,000 distinct CDR3 sequences, roughly 13% of them present only once. This specimen consisted of PBMCs, obtained at surgery. The receptors originated from a male donor with early-stage non-small cell lung cancer.

This clonotype has a handful of counts. The V gene is TRBV29-1, the J gene TRBJ1-5, with D possibly TRBD1 on 5 matching bases. Germline V gives CDR1 SQVTM, CDR2 ANQGSEA. The germline V and J ends were trimmed by 4 bases and 7 bases, with 11 bases remaining between them. CDR3 length: 12 residues. CDR3 nucleotide sequence: TGCAGCGTTGTAGGGGAGGGACAGCCCCAGCATTTT. Amino acid sequence: CSVVGEGQPQHF.

This sequence joins TRBV20-1 and TRBJ1-1, with D uncertain. CDR1 and CDR2 (germline): DFQATT, SNEGSKA (reference sequence). The CDR3 runs to 14 residues. The V end was cut by 3 bases, the J end by 0 bases, with 11 bases between. The CDR3 loop reads CSASPSLMNTEAFF. CDR3 DNA: TGCAGTGCTAGCCCCAGCTTGATGAACACTGAAGCTTTCTTT.

This clonotype has ten or more counts. V and J are TRBV9 and TRBJ1-5; D perhaps matches TRBD1 (5 bases). The CDR3 is made up of 15 amino acids. Germline loops: CDR1 SGDLS, CDR2 YYNGEE. Trimming removed 0 bases from V and 5 bases from J, with 12 bases in between. DNA for the CDR3: TGTGCCAGCAGCGTAGCTGGGGTAGGGGATCAGCCCCAGCATTTT. This encodes CASSVAGVGDQPQHF. The full variable domain, completed using reference TRBV9 and TRBJ1-5, is DSGVTQTPKHLITATGQRVTLRCSPRSGDLSVYWYQQSLDQGLQFLIQYYNGEERAKGNILERFSAQQFPDLHSELNLSSLELGDSALYFCASSVAGVGDQPQHFGDGTRLSIL.

This clonotype was found a few times. V usage is TRBV29-1 and J usage is TRBJ2-1, with 9 bases identical to TRBD2. In germline, CDR1 is SQVTM, CDR2 ANQGSEA. With V trimmed by 5 bases and J by 5 bases, 7 bases remained unmatched. This CDR3 is built from 14 residues. CDR3 sequence (DNA): TGCAGCGTTTGGGGGACTAGCTCTGACAATGAGCAGTTCTTC. Amino acid sequence: CSVWGTSSDNEQFF.

Only a few counts were recorded for this clonotype. The chain carries TRBV20-1 and TRBJ2-2, with D perhaps matching TRBD2 (6 bases). Trimming took 3 bases from V and 0 from J, leaving 8 bases between them. The V gene's germline CDR1 is DFQATT and CDR2 SNEGSKA (reference sequence). The length of the CDR3 is 14 residues. The CDR3 DNA is TGCAGTGCTAGCACTAGCACGAACACCGGGGAGCTGTTTTTT. Protein sequence: CSASTSTNTGELFF.

This clonotype was counted between two and nine times. V gene TRBV24-1 combines with J gene TRBJ2-3; 10 positions match TRBD1. The V gene end was trimmed by 7 bases and the J gene end by 3 bases; junction bases not matched to a gene: 15. The CDR3 is 18 residues long. Germline CDR1 is KGHDR and CDR2 is SFDVKD. This CDR3 reads CATSRGTGAMSGTDTQYF. In DNA, the CDR3 is TGTGCCACCAGCAGAGGGACAGGGGCCATGAGCGGGACAGATACGCAGTATTTT.

This clonotype was seen at least ten times. This chain links TRBV7-2 with TRBJ2-3; 8 bases agree with TRBD1. This CDR3 contains 15 residues. Germline CDR1 SGHTA, CDR2 FQGNSA. Trimming took 2 bases from V and 4 from J; bases not matched to a gene: 5. The CDR3 is CASSLFRTGSDTQYF. CDR3 bases: TGTGCCAGCAGCTTATTTAGGACAGGGTCAGATACGCAGTATTTT. Combining the CDR3 with reference TRBV7-2 and TRBJ2-3 gives the whole variable domain GAGVSQSPSNKVTEKGKDVELRCDPISGHTALYWYRQSLGQGLEFLIYFQGNSAPDKSGLPSDRFSAERTGGSVSTLTIQRTQQEDSAVYLCASSLFRTGSDTQYFGPGTRLTVL.

The chain recombines TRBV20-1 with TRBJ1-1; D gene unclear. Germline V CDR1 and CDR2: DFQATT, SNEGSKA (reference sequence). This CDR3 has 14 amino acids. The V gene lost 0 bases and the J gene lost 4 bases, with 12 bases spanning the gap. CDR3 residues: CSARDRTRSTEAFF. In DNA, the CDR3 is TGCAGTGCTAGAGATCGGACCCGGAGCACTGAAGCTTTCTTT.

This clonotype was seen only a few times. This chain joins TRBV7-2 and TRBJ1-2; D unclear. This CDR3 has 15 amino acids. The V and J ends lost 5 bases and 4 bases respectively, with 17 bases between them. The germline V gene has CDR1 SGHTA and CDR2 FQGNSA. CDR3 sequence reads: CASSQLISGLYGYTF. CDR3 bases: TGTGCCAGCAGCCAGCTTATCTCCGGGCTCTATGGCTACACCTTC.

This clonotype was recorded many times. CDR3 nucleotide sequence: TGTGCCAGTATCGGGACAGGGGGCTTCTACAATGAGCAGTTCTTC. This codes for CASIGTGGFYNEQFF. The chain is built from TRBV27 and TRBJ2-1; 12 nucleotides align to TRBD1. The CDR3 contains 15 residues. After removal of 9 bases from V and 3 bases from J, the junction contained 6 bases not matched to a gene. Per the germline V gene, CDR1 is MNHEY and CDR2 is SMNVEV (reference sequence).

This clonotype was detected many times. The chain joins TRBV3-1 to TRBJ1-4; 7 bases agree with TRBD1. The CDR3 is 14 amino acids. Germline assignment: CDR1 LGHDT and CDR2 YNNKEL (reference sequence). Trimming at V came to 5 bases and at J to 5 bases, leaving 5 bases not matched to a gene. The DNA for the CDR3 is TGTGCCAGCAGCTCCCTGGACAGGAATGAAAAACTGTTTTTT. Residues: CASSSLDRNEKLFF.

This clonotype was recorded a few times. This chain links TRBV6-2 or TRBV6-3 with TRBJ2-2; the D is unclear. The CDR3 consists of 13 residues. The germline V and J ends were trimmed by 6 bases and 7 bases, with 12 bases remaining between them. Looked up from germline, CDR1 is MNHEY and CDR2 is SVGEGT. The CDR3 DNA is TGTGCCAGCAGGAGTGGAACCAACGGGGAGCTGTTTTTT. Translated: CASRSGTNGELFF.

The chain has TRBV19 and TRBJ1-2, with D tentatively TRBD1 (5 bases). This CDR3 region has 15 residues. V lost 1 base to trimming and J lost 2 bases, with 11 bases between them. In germline, CDR1 is LNHDA, CDR2 SQIVND (reference sequence). The CDR3 nucleotides are TGTGCCAGTAGTATAGTGGCAGGGTCGAACTATGGCTACACCTTC. This gives the protein CASSIVAGSNYGYTF.

The sample holds a few counts of this clonotype. The rearrangement links TRBV6-1 to TRBJ1-5; possible D gene TRBD1, 5 bases. Germline V lookup: CDR1 MNHNS, CDR2 SASEGT. The ends were cut back, 3 bases at V and 4 bases at J, with 10 bases in the middle. The CDR3 has 14 residues. The CDR3 sequence: CASSEPGLNQPQHF. The DNA for the CDR3 is TGTGCCAGCAGTGAGCCAGGGCTTAATCAGCCCCAGCATTTT.

This clonotype occurred many times. The chain has TRBV10-3 and TRBJ2-7, with 9 bases lining up with TRBD2. Trimming removed 11 bases from V and 6 bases from J; junction bases left unmatched: 17. CDR3 length equals 15 residues. Germline V gene lookup returns CDR1 ENHRY and CDR2 SYGVKD. The CDR3 region is CASSGAGGPSSEQYF. CDR3 nucleotides: TGTGCCTCATCCGGTGCGGGAGGGCCTTCGAGCGAGCAGTACTTC.

This clonotype came up many times. The rearrangement links TRBV6-2 or TRBV6-3 to TRBJ2-7; D is undetermined. Germline V gives CDR1 MNHEY, CDR2 SVGEGT. V was cut by 0 bases and J by 0 bases, with 12 bases left in between. The CDR3 consists of 16 residues. The CDR3 coding sequence is TGTGCCAGCAGTTACTCGAGCAGGACCCTCTCCTACGAGCAGTACTTC. Its translation is CASSYSSRTLSYEQYF.

This clonotype was recorded at least ten times. The V and J genes are TRBV20-1 and TRBJ2-7; 10 bases are shared with TRBD1. The CDR3 consists of 14 residues. Losses at the gene ends were 4 bases for V and 2 bases for J; bases not matched to a gene: 5. Germline values: CDR1 DFQATT, CDR2 SNEGSKA (reference sequence). In nucleotides, the CDR3 is TGCAGTGCTAACCGACAGGGGGCTGCCTACGAGCAGTACTTC. It encodes CSANRQGAAYEQYF.

The chain combines TRBV5-1 with TRBJ2-2, with D unresolved. In germline, CDR1 is SGHRS, CDR2 YFSETQ. CDR3 length: 16 residues. Trimming took off 2 bases at V and 1 base at J, with 12 bases between the two ends. CDR3 nucleotides: TGCGCCAGCAGCTTCTCCTCAGAAGTGAACACCGGGGAGCTGTTTTTT. Protein product: CASSFSSEVNTGELFF.

This clonotype has just a few counts. V is TRBV30 and J is TRBJ2-1, with D perhaps given as TRBD1 or TRBD2 (5 bases each). Germline loops: CDR1 GTSNPN, CDR2 SVGIG (reference sequence). Trimming stripped 0 bases from V and 5 bases from J, with 8 bases between. The CDR3 runs to 13 residues. The CDR3 nucleotides read TGTGCCTGGAGTGTAATGGGGGACAATGAGCAGTTCTTC. This translates into CAWSVMGDNEQFF.

V usage is TRBV7-2 and J usage is TRBJ2-2; 7 bases line up with TRBD2. The CDR3 covers 15 residues. CDR1 and CDR2 from the germline V gene are SGHTA and FQGNSA. J lost 4 bases, V lost 2 bases, and 4 bases had no gene match. CDR3 nucleotides: TGTGCCAGCAGCTTATTCGGGGGGTCCACCGGGGAGCTGTTTTTT. Amino acids: CASSLFGGSTGELFF.

This clonotype has at least ten counts. CDR3 amino acids: CSASPQGDSQPQHF. Written as DNA, the CDR3 is TGCAGCGCCTCCCCTCAGGGGGATAGTCAGCCCCAGCATTTT. V is TRBV20-1 and J is TRBJ1-5, with 7 bases aligning to TRBD1. The CDR3 spans 14 residues. Germline CDR1 and CDR2: DFQATT and SNEGSKA (reference sequence).

This clonotype came up a few times. J is TRBJ2-3 and V is TRBV5-1; D not certain. Germline CDR1 and CDR2: SGHRS and YFSETQ. Trimming pared 1 base from V and 3 bases from J, leaving 9 bases between. CDR3 size: 14 residues. The CDR3 bases are TGCGCCAGCAGCTTGTATCCGGAAACAGATACGCAGTATTTT. Amino acids: CASSLYPETDTQYF.

The gene calls are TRBV29-1 and TRBJ1-6, with TRBD1 as a possible D gene (6 bases). This CDR3 has 13 amino acids. CDR1 is SQVTM, CDR2 ANQGSEA, per germline. The V end was cut by 6 bases, the J end by 6 bases, with 12 bases between. The CDR3, as DNA: TGCAGCGTAGGGCAGGGGACTAATTCACCCCTCCACTTT. It codes for CSVGQGTNSPLHF.

This clonotype was counted between two and nine times. The genes are TRBV7-2 and TRBJ1-6, with D perhaps matching TRBD1 (5 bases). Germline CDR1 is SGHTA and CDR2 is FQGNSA. With 1 base removed from V and 7 bases from J, the gap between germline ends came to 11 bases. The CDR3 consists of 15 residues. CDR3 loop: CASSLEWGGNSPLHF. CDR3 nucleotides: TGTGCCAGCAGCTTAGAATGGGGCGGGAATTCACCCCTCCACTTT.

Ten or more counts support this clonotype. The chain uses TRBV12-3 or TRBV12-4 and TRBJ1-2, with 8 nucleotides matching TRBD1. V lost 4 bases, J lost 7 bases, and 20 bases stayed unmatched. The CDR3 totals 18 residues. The CDR3 nucleotides read TGTGCCAGCAGTTCCTCCGGACCCAAATCGGACAGGGCGGGTGGCTACACCTTC. Protein: CASSSSGPKSDRAGGYTF.

The chain recombines TRBV7-9 with TRBJ1-1, with D perhaps matching TRBD1 (5 bases). Germline lookup yields CDR1 SEHNR and CDR2 FQNEAQ (reference sequence). The length of the CDR3 is 13 residues. V was pared by 6 bases and J by 5 bases, with 13 bases between. CDR3 loop: CASRSVGQTEAFF. DNA for the CDR3: TGTGCCAGCAGGAGCGTGGGGCAAACTGAAGCTTTCTTT.

This clonotype occurred a few times. V gene TRBV2 combines with J gene TRBJ2-3, with 10 bases aligning to TRBD1. The ends lost 5 bases at V and 4 bases at J; junction bases unmatched: 3. The CDR3 runs to 14 residues. Germline values: CDR1 SNHLY, CDR2 FYNNEI. CDR3 DNA: TGTGCCAGCAGTCCCGGACAGGGGGCAGATACGCAGTATTTT. This sequence encodes CASSPGQGADTQYF.

This chain uses TRBV2 with TRBJ2-1; a possible D gene is TRBD1 (6 bases). CDR3 length equals 12 residues. The V gene lost 6 bases and the J gene lost 5 bases, with 8 bases spanning the gap. Germline V lookup: CDR1 SNHLY, CDR2 FYNNEI. CDR3 nucleotides: TGTGCCAGCAGGGACAGCCACAATGAGCAGTTCTTC. It encodes CASRDSHNEQFF.